The sequence of this T cell receptor (beta chain) was determined in a study of blood T cell repertoires in COVID-19. The wider study: Some COVID-19 samples were acute and others convalescent; all came from the United States, Italy and Spain. T cells, B-cell-depleted T cells, or PBMCs provided the cDNA or gDNA that served as material.

The CDR3 loop spans 16 amino acids. Germline V lookup: CDR1 LNHDA, CDR2 SQIVND (reference sequence). V shed 5 bases, J shed 4 bases, and the junction held 7 bases outside the gene matches. In the authors' workflow: Quantification of nucleated cells was approximated via reference gene primer amplification. TCRdb's table, derived via immunoSEQ multiplex PCR, lists solely in-frame clones and lacks some. The D gene and trimming were derived from the DNA, and the V and J assignments and clone size from that table. The repertoire holds more than 45,000 clones, about 88% seen once, with 7.4% in the top ten.

The source is a human donor with active COVID-19. The donor label of this sample is uncertain. Sequencing was performed on peripheral blood. The chain uses TRBV19 and TRBJ1-5, with 11 bases fitting TRBD1. CDR3 protein: CASSSGQGARNQPQHF. CDR3 sequence (DNA): TGTGCCAGTAGTTCAGGACAGGGGGCTCGGAATCAGCCCCAGCATTTT. Together with reference TRBV19 and TRBJ1-5, the CDR3 gives the full variable domain: DGGITQSPKYLFRKEGQNVTLSCEQNLNHDAMYWYRQDPGQGLRLIYYSQIVNDFQKGDIAEGYSVSREKKESFPLTVTSAQKNPTAFYLCASSSGQGARNQPQHFGDGTRLSIL.